The rows below give T cell receptor beta chains drawn from one sample of a study of shared clonotypes between healthy human individuals. Clones were sequenced by immunoSEQ multiplex PCR, and TCRdb holds only the in-frame ones, with some missing. The sample carries about 2.1 million clones, just under 95% recorded once. Sequenced input: naive CD8+ T cells from PBMCs. Receptor source: a man aged 18 to 29 in good health. Some clones in this sample may be carry-over from other donors' samples. Each CDR3 is given with its conserved first and last residue. Fields, in order: V gene, J gene, D gene, clone size, CDR3 DNA, CDR3 protein. D genes are given only for firm matches. The listing skips clone size in some rows; elsewhere it reads once, few, many or a size class.

TRBV5-4,TRBJ2-7,TRBD1,-,TGTGCCAGCAGCTTGGAACAGGGGGCCTACGAGCAGTACTTC,CASSLEQGAYEQYF
TRBV4-1,TRBJ1-5,-,-,TGCGCCAGCAGCCAGAGAAGGGACGGACCCTATAGCAATCAGCCCCAGCATTTT,CASSQRRDGPYSNQPQHF
TRBV19,TRBJ2-1,TRBD2,-,TGTGCCAGTAGTATGACTAGCGGGGAGGAGCAGTTCTTC,CASSMTSGEEQFF
TRBV7-7,TRBJ2-7,TRBD1,-,TGTGCCAGCAGCCCCGGGACAGGGTCCTACGAGCAGTACTTC,CASSPGTGSYEQYF
TRBV4-1,TRBJ2-1,TRBD2,-,TGCGCCAGCAGCCAAGGATTAGCGGGAGGGCCTACAAATGAGCAGTTCTTC,CASSQGLAGGPTNEQFF
TRBV6-1,TRBJ1-5,TRBD1,once,TGTGCCAGCAGGGGGAGGGACAGATTCGATCAGCCCCAGCATTTT,CASRGRDRFDQPQHF
TRBV4-1,TRBJ2-1,-,-,TGCGCCAGCAGCCAATTAAGTAGCGGCGAGCAGTTCTTC,CASSQLSSGEQFF
TRBV27,TRBJ1-2,-,-,TGTGCCAGCAGTCTCCTTTACAGGGCTGTCAACTATGGCTACACCTTC,CASSLLYRAVNYGYTF
TRBV9,TRBJ2-3,-,once,TGTGCCAGCAGCTTCGAAGGGGTAGCAGATACGCAGTATTTT,CASSFEGVADTQYF
TRBV30,TRBJ1-1,-,-,TGTGCCTGGAGGGGGTTTGAAGCTTTCTTT,CAWRGFEAFF
TRBV28,TRBJ1-1,-,-,TGTGCCAGCAGTTTATTATCAACTGAAGCTTTCTTT,CASSLLSTEAFF
TRBV28,TRBJ1-5,-,-,TGTGCCAGCAGTTCGTCTTTCCCCGTTGCTGCGACCCAGCATTTT,CASSSSFPVAATQHF
TRBV25-1,TRBJ1-1,TRBD1,-,TGTGCCAGCAGGGGACAGTGGGTTTTCTTT,CASRGQWVFF
TRBV19,TRBJ2-2,TRBD1,-,TGTGCCAGTAGCGTCACAGGGGGCGGCGGGGAGCTGTTTTTT,CASSVTGGGGELFF
TRBV15,TRBJ2-5,-,-,TGTGCCACCAGCGTAAGCACGATGGGTCAAGAGACCCAGTACTTC,CATSVSTMGQETQYF
TRBV28,TRBJ2-2,-,-,TGTGCCAGCAGTTTAAGGTCCAGGTTCACCGGGGAGCTGTTTTTT,CASSLRSRFTGELFF
TRBV15,TRBJ1-5,-,once,TGTGCCACCAGCAGAGATTTTTCGGATTTCGATCAGCCCCAGCATTTT,CATSRDFSDFDQPQHF
TRBV27,TRBJ2-7,-,-,TGTGCCAGCAGTCCCCGAGGTCTCACCGGCGGCTACGAGCAGTACTTC,CASSPRGLTGGYEQYF
TRBV28,TRBJ1-1,TRBD1,-,TGTGCCAGCAGTTTGCGCCGACCCAACGACAGGGGCGGGAACACTGAAGCTTTCTTT,CASSLRRPNDRGGNTEAFF
TRBV5-6,TRBJ1-1,-,-,TGTGCCAGCAGCTCGCGGGGAGAGAACACTGAAGCTTTCTTT,CASSSRGENTEAFF
TRBV7-8,TRBJ1-5,TRBD1,-,TGTGCCAGCAGCTTGGGGACGACAGGGTTCAATCAGCCCCAGCATTTT,CASSLGTTGFNQPQHF
TRBV28,TRBJ1-4,-,-,TGTGCCAGCAGTCCCCAGGGATACGGTGAAAAACTGTTTTTT,CASSPQGYGEKLFF
TRBV9,TRBJ1-2,-,-,TGTGCCAGCACCTTTAACGGGGGGGCAGGAGGCTACACCTTC,CASTFNGGAGGYTF
TRBV27,TRBJ1-2,TRBD1,-,TGTGCCAGCAGTTCCGGGACAGGGGGCATCTATGGCTACACCTTC,CASSSGTGGIYGYTF
TRBV28,TRBJ2-1,-,-,TGTGCCAGCAGCCCCGTCCTTAGGGTCTCCTACAATGAGCAGTTCTTC,CASSPVLRVSYNEQFF
TRBV5-1,TRBJ2-7,TRBD1,-,TGCGCCAGCAGCTTGGTTGGGACAGATTACGAGCAGTACTTC,CASSLVGTDYEQYF
TRBV5-4,TRBJ2-3,-,-,TGTGCCAGCAGCTTACGACGGGAGAAGGGCACAGATACGCAGTATTTT,CASSLRREKGTDTQYF
TRBV11-2,TRBJ2-7,TRBD2,-,TGTGCCAGCAGCCTTACAGGAGCGGGGCACGAGCAGTACTTC,CASSLTGAGHEQYF
TRBV27,TRBJ2-1,TRBD2,-,TGTGCCAGCAGTTCTAGCGGGACTTCTTCCGTTTCCTACAATGAGCAGTTCTTC,CASSSSGTSSVSYNEQFF
TRBV14,TRBJ1-4,-,-,TGTGCCAGCAGCCCCGGACAGTTTAATGAAAAACTGTTTTTT,CASSPGQFNEKLFF
TRBV28,TRBJ2-1,TRBD1,-,TGTGCCAGCAGTTTCACGGACAGGGGGCTCTACAATGAGCAGTTCTTC,CASSFTDRGLYNEQFF
TRBV27,TRBJ2-3,-,once,TGTGCCAGCAGTCCGGGACCCACAGATACGCAGTATTTT,CASSPGPTDTQYF
TRBV29-1,TRBJ2-5,-,-,TGCAGCGTTGATGGTCCTGAAGAGACCCAGTACTTC,CSVDGPEETQYF
TRBV18,TRBJ2-1,TRBD1,-,TGTGCCAGCTCACCACCCCCGGGATCCGGGACAGCCTACAATGAGCAGTTCTTC,CASSPPPGSGTAYNEQFF
TRBV27,TRBJ1-1,-,-,TGTGCCAGCAGTTTAGTGGGGGCGGGCACTGAAGCTTTCTTT,CASSLVGAGTEAFF
TRBV30,TRBJ2-3,-,-,TGTGCCTGGAGTGGCGGGACCACAGATACGCAGTATTTT,CAWSGGTTDTQYF
TRBV9,TRBJ1-1,-,few,TGTGCCAGCAGCGTTGGGATTGCGAACACTGAAGCTTTCTTT,CASSVGIANTEAFF
TRBV6-6,TRBJ1-5,-,-,TGTGCCAGCAGCCCCGGACACGGCAATCAGCCCCAGCATTTT,CASSPGHGNQPQHF
TRBV7-3,TRBJ2-1,-,-,TGTGCCAGCAGCTTAAGAGGGCCGAGCTCCTACAATGAGCAGTTCTTC,CASSLRGPSSYNEQFF
TRBV4-3,TRBJ2-5,TRBD2,-,TGCGCCAGCAGCCAGGGGGGGGTCCAAGAGACCCAGTACTTC,CASSQGGVQETQYF
TRBV7-2,TRBJ2-7,-,-,TGTGCCAGCAGCTTAAAAGTCCTTCCGTACTACGAGCAGTACTTC,CASSLKVLPYYEQYF
TRBV2,TRBJ2-7,TRBD1,once,TGTGCCAGCAGTGGGGACAGGGGAGACAACCTACACCAAAACTACGAGCAGTACTTC,CASSGDRGDNLHQNYEQYF
TRBV7-9,TRBJ2-7,TRBD1,-,TGTGCCAGCAGCTTGACAGGGGGAGGCTACGAGCAGTACTTC,CASSLTGGGYEQYF